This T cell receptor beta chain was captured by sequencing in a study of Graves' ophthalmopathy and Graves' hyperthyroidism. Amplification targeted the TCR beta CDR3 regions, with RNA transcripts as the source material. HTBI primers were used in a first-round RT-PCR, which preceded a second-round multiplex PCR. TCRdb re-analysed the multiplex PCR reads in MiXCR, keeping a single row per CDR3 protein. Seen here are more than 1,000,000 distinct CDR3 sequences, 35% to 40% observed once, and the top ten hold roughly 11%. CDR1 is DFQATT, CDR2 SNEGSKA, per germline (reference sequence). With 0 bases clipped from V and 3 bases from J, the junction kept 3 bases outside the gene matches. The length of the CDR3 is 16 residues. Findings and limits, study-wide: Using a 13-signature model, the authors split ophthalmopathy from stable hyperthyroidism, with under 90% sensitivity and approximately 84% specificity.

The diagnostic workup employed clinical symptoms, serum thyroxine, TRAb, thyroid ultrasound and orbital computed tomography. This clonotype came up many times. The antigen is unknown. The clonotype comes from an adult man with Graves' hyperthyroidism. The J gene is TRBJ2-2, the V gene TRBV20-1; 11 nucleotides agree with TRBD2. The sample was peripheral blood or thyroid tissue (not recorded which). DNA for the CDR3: TGCAGTGCTAGAGATCAGACTAGCGGGGACACCGGGGAGCTGTTTTTT. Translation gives CSARDQTSGDTGELFF.